This T cell receptor beta chain is drawn from a study of blood T cell repertoires in COVID-19. Study summary: T cells, B-cell-depleted T cells, or PBMCs provided the cDNA or gDNA that served as material.

CDR3 length: 11 residues. Germline-derived CDR1 and CDR2 are SNHLY and FYNNEI. Between the trimmed V and J ends, which lost 5 bases and 12 bases, there was a span of 12 bases. The authors' processing: Estimated nucleated cell counts came from reference gene primer amplification. The assay was immunoSEQ multiplex PCR, and TCRdb's table has in-frame clones only and misses some. V and J calls and clone size are copied from that table; D and trimming were computed from the DNA. The data contain roughly 280,000 clones, 80% to 90% of them singletons. The sequenced sample consisted of peripheral blood. The TCR was taken from an older woman with acute or convalescent COVID-19. This chain links TRBV2 with TRBJ2-3; D gene unclear. As DNA, the CDR3 is TGTGCCAGCAGTCCGGAGATCAGCCAGTATTTT. Its translation: CASSPEISQYF.